The 24 T cell receptor beta chains given below trace back to one sample, sequenced in a study of radiation and T cells in renal cell carcinoma. The method was immunoSEQ multiplex PCR; TCRdb's version includes in-frame clones alone and lacks a portion of them. This sample yields 94,000 or so clones, of which 82% are seen a single time; around 6.7% belongs to the top ten. Specified time point: baseline pretreatment blood. This sample's treatment: 15 Gy SBRT to primary tumor, nephrectomy 4 weeks later. The input for sequencing was blood, taken from a patient whose treatment included radiotherapy and nephrectomy. The receptors come from a man aged 55 to 70 with renal cell carcinoma.

A word on this clone: This clone may be a read error of a much larger clone one base away. This rearrangement joins TRBV7-9 to TRBJ1-1; no clear D. The CDR3 is made up of 13 amino acids. The germline gives CDR1 SEHNR, CDR2 FQNEAQ (reference sequence). Between the trimmed V and J ends, which lost 1 base and 1 base, there was a span of 4 bases. The DNA for the CDR3 is TGTGCCAGCAGCTTAGGTCAGAACACTGAAGCTTTCTTT. Amino acid sequence: CASSLGQNTEAFF. Supplemented by reference TRBV7-9 and TRBJ1-1, the full variable domain reads DTGVSQNPRHKITKRGQNVTFRCDPISEHNRLYWYRQTLGQGPEFLTYFQNEAQLEKSRLLSDRFSAERPKGSFSTLEIQRTEQGDSAMYLCASSLGQNTEAFFGQGTRLTVV.

V gene TRBV7-2 combines with J gene TRBJ2-5; the D gene could be TRBD1 or TRBD2 (6 bases each). The germline CDR1 and CDR2 sequences are SGHTA and FQGNSA. The V gene lost 4 bases and the J gene lost 8 bases, with 20 bases spanning the gap. CDR3 size: 15 residues. For the CDR3, the DNA is TGTGCCAGCAGCTCCAGGACGGGGGCCGGGGACACCCAGTACTTC. Its translation is CASSSRTGAGDTQYF.

The chain recombines TRBV14 with TRBJ2-1, with 14 bases fitting TRBD2. CDR3 length: 18 residues. V lost 0 bases and J lost 2; bases outside the gene matches: 3. Germline CDR1 reads SGHDN; CDR2 reads FVKESK. The CDR3 sequence is CASSQEGLAGAPYNEQFF. CDR3 sequence (DNA): TGTGCCAGCAGCCAAGAGGGACTAGCGGGAGCCCCCTACAATGAGCAGTTCTTC.

This chain links TRBV6-1 with TRBJ2-5; D may be TRBD1 (6 bases). Trimming pared 7 bases from V and 0 bases from J, leaving 9 bases between. The V gene's germline CDR1 is MNHNS and CDR2 SASEGT. The CDR3 has 13 residues. The chain's CDR3 is CASMRGYQETQYF. The CDR3 DNA reads as TGTGCCAGCATGAGGGGGTACCAAGAGACCCAGTACTTC.

This chain links TRBV12-5 with TRBJ2-1; 8 bases fit TRBD2. The CDR3 contains 13 residues. The junction had 6 bases not matched to a gene; V was cut back by 8 bases and J by 6 bases. Germline assignment: CDR1 LGHNT and CDR2 FRNRAP. In nucleotides, the CDR3 is TGTGCTAGTACCGGGACTAGTGGCAATGAGCAGTTCTTC. Translated: CASTGTSGNEQFF.

The chain links TRBV5-1 to TRBJ2-7; D is uncertain. Germline V gene sequence: CDR1 SGHRS, CDR2 YFSETQ. This CDR3 is 14 amino acids long. Trimming stripped 1 base from V and 1 base from J, with 9 bases between. The CDR3 reads CASSLRVGSYEQYF. CDR3 coding DNA: TGCGCCAGCAGCTTGAGGGTAGGTTCCTACGAGCAGTACTTC.

This clone was seen a handful of times. The sample carries other DNA sequences with the same CDR3. This chain connects TRBV5-1 to TRBJ2-6, with D tentatively TRBD1 or TRBD2 (6 bases each). The V and J ends lost 4 bases and 4 bases respectively, with 9 bases between them. This CDR3 has 14 residues. The germline gives CDR1 SGHRS, CDR2 YFSETQ. Written as DNA, the CDR3 is TGCGCCAGCAGCGGCGGGACAGGGGCCAACGTCCTGACTTTC. As protein: CASSGGTGANVLTF.

The chain carries TRBV2 and TRBJ1-1; 9 nucleotides agree with TRBD1. Germline lookup yields CDR1 SNHLY and CDR2 FYNNEI. There are 17 residues in the CDR3. V was pared by 6 bases and J by 0 bases, with 11 bases of the junction left unmatched. This chain's CDR3 is CASSRGQGKYLNTEAFF. The CDR3, as DNA: TGTGCCAGCAGCAGGGGACAGGGAAAGTATTTGAACACTGAAGCTTTCTTT.

J is TRBJ2-7 and V is TRBV28, with D unclear. The CDR3 loop spans 13 amino acids. Germline V gene sequence: CDR1 MDHEN, CDR2 SYDVKM. V was cut by 4 bases and J by 3 bases, with 10 bases left in between. Here the CDR3 reads CASSWAASYEQYF. The DNA for the CDR3 is TGTGCCAGCAGTTGGGCAGCCAGCTACGAGCAGTACTTC.

This chain links TRBV5-1 with TRBJ2-2; no definite D call. V gave up 4 bases and J gave up 4 bases, with 11 bases separating them. Germline loops: CDR1 SGHRS, CDR2 YFSETQ. The CDR3 loop spans 14 amino acids. The CDR3 sequence: CASSPRARTGELFF. The DNA for the CDR3 is TGCGCCAGCAGCCCCCGGGCCCGCACCGGGGAGCTGTTTTTT. Filled out from reference TRBV5-1 and TRBJ2-2, the complete variable domain reads KAGVTQTPRYLIKTRGQQVTLSCSPISGHRSVSWYQQTPGQGLQFLFEYFSETQRNKGNFPGRFSGRQFSNSRSEMNVSTLELGDSALYLCASSPRARTGELFFGEGSRLTVL.

This clone was observed a few times. The CDR3 is CSVGAGANVLTF. In nucleotides, the CDR3 is TGCAGCGTTGGGGCTGGGGCCAACGTCCTGACTTTC. This chain uses TRBV29-1 with TRBJ2-6; D gene unclear. The V end lost 4 bases, the J end lost 2 bases, and 3 bases lay between the germline ends. The CDR3 is 12 amino acids. Looked up from germline, CDR1 is SQVTM and CDR2 is ANQGSEA. Drawing the rest from reference TRBV29-1 and TRBJ2-6, the complete variable domain is SAVISQKPSRDICQRGTSLTIQCQVDSQVTMMFWYRQQPGQSLTLIATANQGSEATYESGFVIDKFPISRPNLTFSTLTVSNMSPEDSSIYLCSVGAGANVLTFGAGSRLTVL.

On this clone: Different DNA sequences within this sample yield the same CDR3. The chain is built from TRBV2 and TRBJ2-6; D not resolved. Looked up from germline, CDR1 is SNHLY and CDR2 is FYNNEI. The length of the CDR3 is 14 residues. Trimming pared 4 bases from V and 0 bases from J, leaving 4 bases between. CDR3 DNA sequence: TGTGCCAGCAGTGGAGCCTCTGGGGCCAACGTCCTGACTTTC. This encodes CASSGASGANVLTF.

A word on this clone: A junction boundary mismatches the germline segment, possibly from a read error. The CDR3 sequence is CTSRPGGGTEAFF. As DNA, the CDR3 is TGTACCAGCAGGCCCGGGGGGGGCACTGAAGCTTTCTTT. The V call is TRBV7-8, the J call TRBJ1-1; the D gene is possibly TRBD1 (5 bases). The CDR3 covers 13 residues. The germline V gene has CDR1 SGHVS and CDR2 FQNEAQ. The full variable domain, completed using reference TRBV7-8 and TRBJ1-1, is GAGVSQSPRYKVAKRGQDVALRCDPISGHVSLFWYQQALGQGPEFLTYFQNEAQLDKSGLPSDRFFAERPEGSVSTLKIQRTQQEDSAVYLCTSRPGGGTEAFFGQGTRLTVV.

The J gene is TRBJ1-2, the V gene TRBV29-1; no definite D call. V shed 7 bases and J shed 6 bases, with 9 bases lying between them. Germline CDR1 reads SQVTM; CDR2 reads ANQGSEA. The CDR3 extends over 10 amino acids. CDR3 protein: CSAMGDGYTF. The CDR3 nucleotides are TGCAGCGCTATGGGAGATGGCTACACCTTC.

This clone has only one observation. J is TRBJ2-1 and V is TRBV7-8; D uncertain. Germline CDR1 SGHVS, CDR2 FQNEAQ. The CDR3 runs 12 residues. V shed 5 bases and J shed 3 bases, with 5 bases lying between them. The CDR3 protein is CASSQSYNEQFF. CDR3 DNA sequence: TGTGCCAGCAGCCAGAGCTACAATGAGCAGTTCTTC.

The chain combines TRBV12-5 with TRBJ2-1; 10 bases map to TRBD2. CDR3 length: 15 amino acids. The V segment lost 3 bases and the J segment 6 bases; nucleotides outside the gene matches: 5. CDR1 and CDR2 from the germline V gene are LGHNT and FRNRAP. CDR3 protein: CASGFSSGSVNEQFF. The CDR3 DNA is TGTGCTAGTGGTTTTTCTAGCGGGAGTGTCAATGAGCAGTTCTTC.

V usage is TRBV4-1 and J usage is TRBJ2-2; 13 bases line up with TRBD2. The V gene's germline CDR1 is MGHRA and CDR2 YSYEKL. With 4 bases clipped from V and 1 base from J, the junction kept 15 bases outside the gene matches. CDR3 length equals 21 residues. CDR3 sequence reads: CASSPPIGTSGTKGNTGELFF. The CDR3, as DNA: TGCGCCAGCAGCCCTCCGATAGGGACTAGCGGGACTAAGGGGAACACCGGGGAGCTGTTTTTT.

V usage is TRBV27 and J usage is TRBJ2-4; 8 bases agree with TRBD2. CDR3 length: 19 amino acids. Per germline, CDR1 MNHEY and CDR2 SMNVEV (reference sequence). Losses at the gene ends were 8 bases for V and 0 bases for J; bases not matched to a gene: 18. CDR3: CASPSWVGRGGVAKNIQYF. The CDR3 DNA follows: TGTGCCAGCCCCAGTTGGGTCGGGAGGGGGGGAGTAGCCAAAAACATTCAGTACTTC.

The chain joins TRBV7-9 to TRBJ2-5, with D possibly being TRBD1 (5 bases). Trimming took off 7 bases at V and 9 bases at J, with 18 bases between the two ends. Germline CDR1 reads SEHNR; CDR2 reads FQNEAQ (reference sequence). CDR3 length equals 13 residues. CDR3 DNA sequence: TGTGCCAGCATGCTCGGTAGTGAAGGGGCCCAGTACTTC. This codes for CASMLGSEGAQYF.

The J gene is TRBJ1-2, the V gene TRBV7-2; D is uncertain. This CDR3 spans 13 amino acids. Between the trimmed V and J ends, which lost 1 base and 6 bases, there was a span of 9 bases. Germline loops: CDR1 SGHTA, CDR2 FQGNSA. As DNA, the CDR3 is TGTGCCAGCAGCTTAGAATCGGGTCATGGCTACACCTTC. Protein sequence: CASSLESGHGYTF.

The chain recombines TRBV7-2 with TRBJ2-2; D remains unclear. Germline CDR1 and CDR2: SGHTA and FQGNSA. Trimming stripped 1 base from V and 3 bases from J, with 6 bases between. The CDR3 is 14 residues long. The CDR3 DNA reads as TGTGCCAGCAGCTTAGGATTGCACACCGGGGAGCTGTTTTTT. It specifies CASSLGLHTGELFF.

V is TRBV28 and J is TRBJ1-2; 7 bases are a match to TRBD1. From germline, CDR1 is MDHEN and CDR2 SYDVKM. Trimming at V came to 6 bases and at J to 1 base, leaving 5 bases not matched to a gene. The CDR3 is 14 amino acids. CDR3 region: CASRPTGINYGYTF. The CDR3, as DNA: TGTGCCAGCAGGCCGACAGGGATTAACTATGGCTACACCTTC.

This chain uses TRBV25-1 with TRBJ1-6; D gene unclear. The CDR3 spans 13 residues. The germline V gene encodes CDR1 MGHDK and CDR2 SYGVNS. Trimming shortened V by 6 bases and J by 3 bases, and 6 bases separated the two germline ends. The CDR3 loop is CASRHGYNSPLHF. The CDR3 DNA reads TGTGCCAGCAGACACGGCTATAATTCACCCCTCCACTTT.

The chain employs TRBV7-2 and TRBJ2-3, with D tentatively TRBD1 or TRBD2 (6 bases each). Germline V lookup: CDR1 SGHTA, CDR2 FQGNSA. The CDR3 covers 16 residues. Trimming removed 1 base at V and 1 base at J, with 12 bases between. CDR3 nucleotide sequence: TGTGCCAGCAGCTTAGAGGGAAGGGGGGGCACAGATACGCAGTATTTT. Translating it yields CASSLEGRGGTDTQYF.